The clone carrying this T cell receptor (beta chain) has just a few counts. Germline V lookup: CDR1 DFQATT, CDR2 SNEGSKA (reference sequence). This CDR3 has 15 residues. Trimming cost V 3 bases and J 0 bases, with 9 bases left between them. TCRdb re-called the reads through MiXCR, storing one row per CDR3 protein. The table records some 700,000 distinct CDR3 sequences, approximately 40% of them present only once. This record comes from a study of T cell repertoires in cytomegalovirus infection. The sequencing sample was made of PBMCs. This sequence originates from a human donor in good health (CMV status not recorded). Some clones in this sample may be carry-over from other donors' samples. The chain has TRBV20-1 and TRBJ1-6; D perhaps matches TRBD1 (5 bases). CDR3 loop: CSASTGPSYNSPLHF. The DNA for the CDR3 is TGCAGTGCTAGCACGGGGCCCTCCTATAATTCACCCCTCCACTTT.